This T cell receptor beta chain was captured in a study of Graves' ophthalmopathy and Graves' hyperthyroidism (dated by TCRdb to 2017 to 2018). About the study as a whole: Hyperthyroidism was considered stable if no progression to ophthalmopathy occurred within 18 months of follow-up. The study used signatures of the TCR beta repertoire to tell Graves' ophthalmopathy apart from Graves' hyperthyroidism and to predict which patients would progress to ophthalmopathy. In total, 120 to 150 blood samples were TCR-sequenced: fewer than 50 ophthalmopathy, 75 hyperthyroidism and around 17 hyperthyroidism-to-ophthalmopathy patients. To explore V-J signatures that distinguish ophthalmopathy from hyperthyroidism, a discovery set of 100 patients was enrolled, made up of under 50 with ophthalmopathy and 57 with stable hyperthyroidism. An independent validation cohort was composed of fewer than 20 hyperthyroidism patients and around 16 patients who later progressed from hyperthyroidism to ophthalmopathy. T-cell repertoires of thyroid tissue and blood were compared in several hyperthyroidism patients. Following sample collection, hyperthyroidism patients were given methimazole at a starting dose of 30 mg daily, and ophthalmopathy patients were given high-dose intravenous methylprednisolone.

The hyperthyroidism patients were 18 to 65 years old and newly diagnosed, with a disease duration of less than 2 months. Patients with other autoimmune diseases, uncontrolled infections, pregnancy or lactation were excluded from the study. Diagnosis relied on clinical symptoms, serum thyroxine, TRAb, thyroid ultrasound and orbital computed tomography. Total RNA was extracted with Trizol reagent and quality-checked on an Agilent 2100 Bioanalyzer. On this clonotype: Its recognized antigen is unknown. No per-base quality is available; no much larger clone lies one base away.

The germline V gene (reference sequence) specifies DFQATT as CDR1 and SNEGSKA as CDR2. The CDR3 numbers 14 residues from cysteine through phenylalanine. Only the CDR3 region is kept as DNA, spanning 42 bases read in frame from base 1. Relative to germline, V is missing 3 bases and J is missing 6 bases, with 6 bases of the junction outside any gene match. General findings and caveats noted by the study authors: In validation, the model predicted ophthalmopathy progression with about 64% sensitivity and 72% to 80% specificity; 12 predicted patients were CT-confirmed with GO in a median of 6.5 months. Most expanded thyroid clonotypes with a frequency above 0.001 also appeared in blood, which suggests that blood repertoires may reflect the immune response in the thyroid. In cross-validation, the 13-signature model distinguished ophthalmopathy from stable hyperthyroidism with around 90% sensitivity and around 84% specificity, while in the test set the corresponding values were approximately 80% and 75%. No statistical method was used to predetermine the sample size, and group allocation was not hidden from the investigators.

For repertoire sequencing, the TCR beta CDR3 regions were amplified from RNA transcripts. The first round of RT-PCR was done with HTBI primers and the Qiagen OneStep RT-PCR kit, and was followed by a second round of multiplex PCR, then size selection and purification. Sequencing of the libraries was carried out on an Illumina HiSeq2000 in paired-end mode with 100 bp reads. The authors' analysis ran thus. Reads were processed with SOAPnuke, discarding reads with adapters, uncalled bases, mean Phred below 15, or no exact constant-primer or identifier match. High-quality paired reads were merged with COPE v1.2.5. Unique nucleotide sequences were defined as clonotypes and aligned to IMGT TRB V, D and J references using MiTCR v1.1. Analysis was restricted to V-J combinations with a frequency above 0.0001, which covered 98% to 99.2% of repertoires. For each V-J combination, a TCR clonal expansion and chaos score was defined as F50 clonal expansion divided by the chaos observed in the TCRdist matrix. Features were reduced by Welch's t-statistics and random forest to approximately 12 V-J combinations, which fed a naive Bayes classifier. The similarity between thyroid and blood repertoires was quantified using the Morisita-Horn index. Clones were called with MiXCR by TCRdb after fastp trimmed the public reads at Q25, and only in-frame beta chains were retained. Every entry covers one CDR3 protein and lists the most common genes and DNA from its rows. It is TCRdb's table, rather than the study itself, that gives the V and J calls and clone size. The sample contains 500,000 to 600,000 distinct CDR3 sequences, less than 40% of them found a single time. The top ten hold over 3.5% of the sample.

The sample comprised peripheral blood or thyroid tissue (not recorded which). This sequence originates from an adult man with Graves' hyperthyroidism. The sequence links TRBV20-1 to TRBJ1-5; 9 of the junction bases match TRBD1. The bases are TGCAGTGCTAGCTCCGGGACAGGGTTTCAGCCCCAGCATTTT. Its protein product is CSASSGTGFQPQHF.